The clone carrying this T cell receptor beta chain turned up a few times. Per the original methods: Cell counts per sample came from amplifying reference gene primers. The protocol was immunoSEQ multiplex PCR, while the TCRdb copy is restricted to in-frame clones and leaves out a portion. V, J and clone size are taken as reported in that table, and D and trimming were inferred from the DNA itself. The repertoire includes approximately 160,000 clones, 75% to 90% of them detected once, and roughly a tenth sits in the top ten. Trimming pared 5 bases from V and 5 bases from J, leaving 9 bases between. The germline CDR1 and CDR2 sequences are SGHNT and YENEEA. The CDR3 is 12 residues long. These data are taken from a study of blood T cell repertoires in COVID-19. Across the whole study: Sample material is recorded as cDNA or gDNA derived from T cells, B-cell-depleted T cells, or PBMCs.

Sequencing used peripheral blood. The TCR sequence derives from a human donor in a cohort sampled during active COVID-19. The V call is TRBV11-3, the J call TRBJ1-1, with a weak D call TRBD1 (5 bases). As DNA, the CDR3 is TGTGCCAGCAGCCCGGGGGGGACTGAAGCTTTCTTT. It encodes CASSPGGTEAFF.